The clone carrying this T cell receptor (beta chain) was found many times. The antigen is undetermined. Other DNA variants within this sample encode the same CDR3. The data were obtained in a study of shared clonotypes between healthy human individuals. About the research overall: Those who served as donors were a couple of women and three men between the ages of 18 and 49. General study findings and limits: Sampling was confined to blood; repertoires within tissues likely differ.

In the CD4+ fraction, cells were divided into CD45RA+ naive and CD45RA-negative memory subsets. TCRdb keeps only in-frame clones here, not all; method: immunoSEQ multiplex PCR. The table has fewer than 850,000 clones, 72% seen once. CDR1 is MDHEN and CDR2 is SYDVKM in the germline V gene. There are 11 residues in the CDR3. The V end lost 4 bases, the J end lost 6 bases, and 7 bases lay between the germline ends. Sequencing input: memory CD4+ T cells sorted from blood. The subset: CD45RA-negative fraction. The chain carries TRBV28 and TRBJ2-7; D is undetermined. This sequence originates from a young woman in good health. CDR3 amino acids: CASSSPREQYF. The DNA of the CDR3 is TGTGCCAGCAGTTCCCCCCGCGAGCAGTACTTC.